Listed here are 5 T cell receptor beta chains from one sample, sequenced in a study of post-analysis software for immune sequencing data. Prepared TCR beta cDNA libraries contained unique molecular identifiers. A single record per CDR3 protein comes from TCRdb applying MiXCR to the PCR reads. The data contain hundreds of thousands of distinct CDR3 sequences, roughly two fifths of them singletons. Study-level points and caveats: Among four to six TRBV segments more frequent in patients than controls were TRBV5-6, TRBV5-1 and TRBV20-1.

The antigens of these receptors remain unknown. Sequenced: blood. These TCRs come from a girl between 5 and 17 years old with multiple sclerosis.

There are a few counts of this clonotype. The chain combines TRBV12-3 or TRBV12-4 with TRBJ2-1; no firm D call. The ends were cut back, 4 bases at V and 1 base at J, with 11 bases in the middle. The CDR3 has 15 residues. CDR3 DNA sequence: TGTGCCAGCAGTTACGGCTTTCGGTCCTACAATGAGCAGTTCTTC. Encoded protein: CASSYGFRSYNEQFF.

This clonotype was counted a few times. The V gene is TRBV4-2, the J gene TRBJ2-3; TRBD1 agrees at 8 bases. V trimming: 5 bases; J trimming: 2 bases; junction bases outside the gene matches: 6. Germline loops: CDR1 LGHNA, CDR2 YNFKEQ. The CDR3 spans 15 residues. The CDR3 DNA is TGTGCCAGCAGCATTCGGGACAGGCCCACAGATACGCAGTATTTT. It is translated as CASSIRDRPTDTQYF.

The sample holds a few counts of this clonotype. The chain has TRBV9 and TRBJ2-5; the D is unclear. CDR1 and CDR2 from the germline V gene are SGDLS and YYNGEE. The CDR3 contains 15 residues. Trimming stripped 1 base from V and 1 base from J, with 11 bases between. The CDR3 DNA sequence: TGTGCCAGCAGCGTAAGTTTCGCGGTCCAAGAGACCCAGTACTTC. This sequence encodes CASSVSFAVQETQYF.

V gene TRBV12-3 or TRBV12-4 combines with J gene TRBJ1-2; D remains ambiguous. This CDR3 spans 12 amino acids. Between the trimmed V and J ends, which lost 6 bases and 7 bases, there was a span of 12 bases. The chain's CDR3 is CASRIESGGYTF. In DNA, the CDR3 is TGTGCCAGCAGGATCGAGAGTGGTGGCTACACCTTC.

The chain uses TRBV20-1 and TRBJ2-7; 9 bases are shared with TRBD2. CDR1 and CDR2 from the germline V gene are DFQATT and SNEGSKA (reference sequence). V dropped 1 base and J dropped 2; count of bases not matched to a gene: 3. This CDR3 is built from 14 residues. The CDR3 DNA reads TGCAGTGCTAGAGGTAGCGGGAGCCCCTACGAGCAGTACTTC. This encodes CSARGSGSPYEQYF.